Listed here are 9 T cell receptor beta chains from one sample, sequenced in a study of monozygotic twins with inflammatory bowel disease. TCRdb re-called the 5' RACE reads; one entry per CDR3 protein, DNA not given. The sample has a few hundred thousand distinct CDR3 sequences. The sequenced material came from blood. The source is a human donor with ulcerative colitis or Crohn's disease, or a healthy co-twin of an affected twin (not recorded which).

CDR3 protein: CASRHRGLSTTDTQYF. The V call is TRBV5-1, the J call TRBJ2-3; the D gene TCRdb calls, TRBD1, cannot be checked with no DNA. This CDR3 contains 16 residues. CDR1 and CDR2 (germline): SGHRS, YFSETQ.

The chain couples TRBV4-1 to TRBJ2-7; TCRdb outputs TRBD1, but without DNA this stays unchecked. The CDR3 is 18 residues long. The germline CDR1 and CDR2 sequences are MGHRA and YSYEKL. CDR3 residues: CASSQYTPLGPSSYEQYF.

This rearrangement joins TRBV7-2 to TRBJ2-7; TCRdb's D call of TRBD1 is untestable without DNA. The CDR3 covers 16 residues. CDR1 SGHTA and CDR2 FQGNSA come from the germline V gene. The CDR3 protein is CASSLAGTGGAYEQYF. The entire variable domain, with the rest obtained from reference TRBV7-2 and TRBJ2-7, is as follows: GAGVSQSPSNKVTEKGKDVELRCDPISGHTALYWYRQSLGQGLEFLIYFQGNSAPDKSGLPSDRFSAERTGGSVSTLTIQRTQQEDSAVYLCASSLAGTGGAYEQYFGPGTRLTVT.

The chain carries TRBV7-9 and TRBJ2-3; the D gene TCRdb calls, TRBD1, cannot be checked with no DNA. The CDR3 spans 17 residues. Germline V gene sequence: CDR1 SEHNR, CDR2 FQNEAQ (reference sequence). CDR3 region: CASSRRLRGGNTDTQYF.

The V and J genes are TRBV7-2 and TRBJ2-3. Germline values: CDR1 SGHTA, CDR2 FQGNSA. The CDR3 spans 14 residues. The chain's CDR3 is CASSRDKYTDTQYF.

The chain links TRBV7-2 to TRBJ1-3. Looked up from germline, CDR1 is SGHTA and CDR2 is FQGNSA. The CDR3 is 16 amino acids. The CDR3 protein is CASSFAGGLGGNTIYF.

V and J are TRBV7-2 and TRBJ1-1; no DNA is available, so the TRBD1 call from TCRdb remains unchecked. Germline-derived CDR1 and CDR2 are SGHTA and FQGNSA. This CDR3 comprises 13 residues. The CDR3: CASNPGENTEAFF.

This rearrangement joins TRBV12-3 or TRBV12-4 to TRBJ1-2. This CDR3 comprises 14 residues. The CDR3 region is CASSAQRDNYGYTF.

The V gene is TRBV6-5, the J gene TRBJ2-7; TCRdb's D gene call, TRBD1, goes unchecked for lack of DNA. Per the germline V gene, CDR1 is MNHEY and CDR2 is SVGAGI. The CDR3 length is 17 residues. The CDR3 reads CASSSTSGTGGPYEQYF.